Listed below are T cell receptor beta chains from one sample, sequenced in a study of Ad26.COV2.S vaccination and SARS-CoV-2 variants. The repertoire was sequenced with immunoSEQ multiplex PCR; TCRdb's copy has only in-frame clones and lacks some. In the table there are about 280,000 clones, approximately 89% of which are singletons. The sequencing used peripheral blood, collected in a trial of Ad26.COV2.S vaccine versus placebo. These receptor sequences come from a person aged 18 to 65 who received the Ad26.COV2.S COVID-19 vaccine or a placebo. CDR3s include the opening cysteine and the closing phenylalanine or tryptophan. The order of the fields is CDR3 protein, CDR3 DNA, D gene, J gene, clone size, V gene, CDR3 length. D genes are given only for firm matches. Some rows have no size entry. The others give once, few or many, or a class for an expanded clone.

cdr3_aa: CASSSGTYSYEQYF
cdr3_nt: TGTGCCAGCAGCTCCGGGACATACTCCTACGAGCAGTACTTC
d_call: NA
j_call: TRBJ2-7
clone_size: NA
v_call: TRBV28
cdr3_length: 14

cdr3_aa: CASSLLMGGGADGYTF
cdr3_nt: TGTGCCAGCAGCTTGCTCATGGGCGGGGGTGCGGATGGCTACACCTTC
d_call: NA
j_call: TRBJ1-2
clone_size: once
v_call: TRBV5-8
cdr3_length: 16

cdr3_aa: CASSLLPLSGDEQYF
cdr3_nt: TGTGCCAGCAGCTTACTCCCCCTGAGCGGGGACGAGCAGTACTTC
d_call: TRBD2
j_call: TRBJ2-7
clone_size: once
v_call: TRBV7-2
cdr3_length: 15

cdr3_aa: CASSLRGPGTGELFF
cdr3_nt: TGTGCCAGCAGCTTACGAGGGCCGGGGACCGGGGAGCTGTTTTTT
d_call: NA
j_call: TRBJ2-2
clone_size: NA
v_call: TRBV11-2
cdr3_length: 15

cdr3_aa: CASSQSWTLYEQYF
cdr3_nt: TGCGCCAGCAGCCAAAGTTGGACTCTCTACGAGCAGTACTTC
d_call: NA
j_call: TRBJ2-7
clone_size: NA
v_call: TRBV4-1
cdr3_length: 14

cdr3_aa: CASSVGQPSTGELFF
cdr3_nt: TGTGCCAGCAGTGTGGGACAGCCTTCCACCGGGGAGCTGTTTTTT
d_call: TRBD1
j_call: TRBJ2-2
clone_size: NA
v_call: TRBV2
cdr3_length: 15

cdr3_aa: CASSLRQGENYGYTF
cdr3_nt: TGTGCCAGCAGCCTTCGACAGGGGGAAAACTATGGCTACACCTTC
d_call: TRBD1
j_call: TRBJ1-2
clone_size: NA
v_call: TRBV5-4
cdr3_length: 15

cdr3_aa: CASSLGLGRAFDEQFF
cdr3_nt: TGTGCCAGCAGCTTAGGTCTAGGGAGGGCCTTTGATGAGCAGTTCTTC
d_call: TRBD2
j_call: TRBJ2-1
clone_size: few
v_call: TRBV7-9
cdr3_length: 16

cdr3_aa: CASGLVPNRGLLYNYGYTF
cdr3_nt: TGTGCTAGTGGTTTGGTACCCAACAGGGGTCTCCTCTATAACTATGGCTACACCTTC
d_call: TRBD1
j_call: TRBJ1-2
clone_size: NA
v_call: TRBV12-5
cdr3_length: 19

cdr3_aa: CAISESGQSGANVLTF
cdr3_nt: TGTGCCATCAGTGAGTCAGGGCAGTCTGGGGCCAACGTCCTGACTTTC
d_call: NA
j_call: TRBJ2-6
clone_size: NA
v_call: TRBV10-3
cdr3_length: 16

cdr3_aa: CASSSQRSLGTQHF
cdr3_nt: TGTGCCAGCTCCTCCCAGCGGAGTCTGGGGACCCAGCATTTT
d_call: NA
j_call: TRBJ1-5
clone_size: NA
v_call: TRBV18
cdr3_length: 14

cdr3_aa: CASSRGTDKAFMNTEAFF
cdr3_nt: TGTGCCAGCAGTCGCGGGACAGACAAGGCTTTCATGAACACTGAAGCTTTCTTT
d_call: TRBD1
j_call: TRBJ1-1
clone_size: NA
v_call: TRBV6-6
cdr3_length: 18

cdr3_aa: CASSQDRGGASDTQYF
cdr3_nt: TGCGCCAGCAGCCAAGATAGAGGGGGCGCCTCAGATACGCAGTATTTT
d_call: TRBD1
j_call: TRBJ2-3
clone_size: NA
v_call: TRBV4-3
cdr3_length: 16

cdr3_aa: CASSSQGGSPLHF
cdr3_nt: TGTGCCAGCAGCAGCCAGGGTGGCTCACCCCTCCACTTT
d_call: NA
j_call: TRBJ1-6
clone_size: few
v_call: TRBV13
cdr3_length: 13

cdr3_aa: CASSQVLTGDSYNSPLHF
cdr3_nt: TGTGCCAGCAGCCAAGTTTTGACAGGGGACTCCTATAATTCACCCCTCCACTTT
d_call: TRBD1
j_call: TRBJ1-6
clone_size: NA
v_call: TRBV4-2
cdr3_length: 18

cdr3_aa: CASSGGVYTEAFF
cdr3_nt: TGTGCCAGTTCAGGGGGCGTCTACACTGAAGCTTTCTTT
d_call: TRBD1
j_call: TRBJ1-1
clone_size: NA
v_call: TRBV19
cdr3_length: 13

cdr3_aa: CASSLETVQYF
cdr3_nt: TGTGCCAGCAGCTTAGAGACTGTGCAGTACTTC
d_call: NA
j_call: TRBJ2-7
clone_size: NA
v_call: TRBV7-8
cdr3_length: 11

cdr3_aa: CASSQDWNQETQYF
cdr3_nt: TGTGCCAGCAGCCAAGATTGGAACCAAGAGACCCAGTACTTC
d_call: NA
j_call: TRBJ2-5
clone_size: NA
v_call: TRBV3-1/TRBV3-2
cdr3_length: 14

cdr3_aa: CASSQERDRVSLLRNYGYTF
cdr3_nt: TGTGCCAGCAGCCAAGAAAGGGACAGGGTATCCCTTCTCCGTAACTATGGCTACACCTTC
d_call: TRBD1
j_call: TRBJ1-2
clone_size: few
v_call: TRBV3-1/TRBV3-2
cdr3_length: 20

cdr3_aa: CASSLTGQGGDYSNQPQHF
cdr3_nt: TGTGCCAGCAGCTTGACCGGACAGGGGGGAGATTATAGCAATCAGCCCCAGCATTTT
d_call: TRBD1
j_call: TRBJ1-5
clone_size: NA
v_call: TRBV5-6
cdr3_length: 19